This T cell receptor beta chain was profiled in a study of PD-1 blockade in mismatch repair-deficient tumors. About the study: All were previously treated, progressing patients with approximately 11 mismatch repair-deficient cancer types.

The CDR3 contains 13 residues. In germline, CDR1 is SGHRS, CDR2 YFSETQ. The V gene lost 0 bases and the J gene lost 4 bases, with 7 bases spanning the gap. Method: immunoSEQ multiplex PCR; TCRdb's copy keeps in-frame clones and lacks some. The sample shows 55,000 to 85,000 clones, more than 75% of them seen only once. TCRs were sequenced from a few patients responding to pembrolizumab. This rearrangement joins TRBV5-1 to TRBJ2-5, with D unresolved. Sequences were derived from peripheral blood, sampled 2 weeks after starting pembrolizumab. The source of this sequence is an adult with mismatch repair-deficient cancer. The CDR3 nucleotides read TGCGCCAGCAGCTTGGAAGGGTTAGAGACCCAGTACTTC. Translated, it gives CASSLEGLETQYF.